The 4 T cell receptor beta chains reported below all come from one sample, sequenced in a study of blood T cells in healthy people across ages (dated by TCRdb to the mid-2010s). Libraries were prepared through 5' RACE. A second PCR of about 6 to 11 cycles was run with a J-beta primer mix and a sample-barcoded 5' primer. Starting from the raw public reads, TCRdb applied fastp trimming at Q25, assembled clones with MiXCR and retained in-frame beta chains. Every CDR3 protein is listed once, alongside the most common genes and DNA of its rows. This sample lists around 2 million distinct CDR3 sequences; around 42% were detected once. Together, the top ten hold around 23% of the sample. The sample comprised blood. The source of these receptors is a human donor in good health.

This clonotype has a single count. The chain links TRBV9 to TRBJ1-3, with D unclear. Germline CDR1 and CDR2: SGDLS and YYNGEE. Trimming pared 0 bases from V and 2 bases from J, leaving 9 bases between. This CDR3 contains 15 residues. The CDR3 sequence: CASSVGASTGNTIYF. For the CDR3, the DNA is TGTGCCAGCAGCGTAGGCGCATCAACTGGAAACACCATATATTTT.

This clonotype showed up just a few times. The chain recombines TRBV10-3 with TRBJ1-2; D ambiguous. The CDR3 spans 11 residues. V was trimmed by 2 bases and J by 6 bases, leaving 4 bases between them. Germline V gives CDR1 ENHRY, CDR2 SYGVKD. CDR3 amino acids: CAISEEDGYTF. DNA for the CDR3: TGTGCCATCAGTGAGGAAGATGGCTACACCTTC.

This clonotype occurred many times. V and J are TRBV2 and TRBJ2-1, with TRBD2 matching over 14 bases. Germline loops: CDR1 SNHLY, CDR2 FYNNEI. V was clipped by 4 bases and J by 5 bases; unmatched bases: 10. This CDR3 region has 18 residues. CDR3 sequence: CASSVGTSGGVWDNEQFF. The CDR3 DNA is TGTGCCAGCAGTGTTGGGACTAGCGGGGGAGTCTGGGACAATGAGCAGTTCTTC.

In DNA, the CDR3 is TGTGCCAGCACCATGGACAGGGAGGACACTGAAGCTTTCTTT. Translated, it gives CASTMDREDTEAFF. This chain connects TRBV2 to TRBJ1-1, with TRBD1 identical over 8 bases. CDR3 length equals 14 residues. Germline V gives CDR1 SNHLY, CDR2 FYNNEI. With V trimmed by 7 bases and J by 3 bases, 7 bases remained unmatched.